Shown below are 14 T cell receptor beta chains from a single sample sequenced in a study of T cells in Graves' hyperthyroidism and ophthalmopathy. Amplification targeted TCR beta CDR3 regions from RNA transcripts. The HTBI set primed first-round TCR CDR3 RT-PCR. TCRdb analysed the multiplex PCR reads with MiXCR anew, one entry per CDR3 protein. The sample yields hundreds of thousands of distinct CDR3 sequences, about a sixth seen once. The sample taken for sequencing was blood. The receptors stem from a woman between 18 and 30 years old with Graves' hyperthyroidism.

This clonotype was observed at least ten times. V is TRBV6-5 and J is TRBJ1-1; no reliable D call. Trimming cost V 2 bases and J 3 bases, with 10 bases left between them. Germline V gives CDR1 MNHEY, CDR2 SVGAGI. The CDR3 length is 14 residues. The CDR3 loop is CASSYQPRHTEAFF. In DNA, the CDR3 is TGTGCCAGCAGTTACCAACCGAGGCACACTGAAGCTTTCTTT.

In this sample, this clonotype turned up once. A much larger clone is a single base away; this may be a read error. The rearrangement joins TRBV10-3 to TRBJ2-7; D gene ambiguous. Germline V gene lookup returns CDR1 ENHRY and CDR2 SYGVKD. The V and J ends lost 2 bases and 3 bases respectively, with 11 bases between them. This CDR3 is built from 14 residues. The CDR3 sequence: CAISEGPSIYEQYF. DNA for the CDR3: TGTGCCATCAGTGAGGGGCCTTCAATCTACGAGCAGTACTTC.

The chain has TRBV13 and TRBJ1-2; no firm D call. Germline-derived CDR1 and CDR2 are PRHDT and FYEKMQ (reference sequence). The CDR3 consists of 14 residues. V lost 6 bases and J lost 7, with 18 bases in between. DNA of the CDR3: TGTGCCAGCAGTGTAGGCCTGACTTCGTTTGGCTACACCTTC. Translated: CASSVGLTSFGYTF.

This clonotype was detected many times. The chain links TRBV5-1 to TRBJ2-7; a possible D gene is TRBD2 (5 bases). Per the germline V gene, CDR1 is SGHRS and CDR2 is YFSETQ. The CDR3 loop spans 14 amino acids. The V end lost 2 bases, the J end lost 3 bases, and 12 bases lay between the germline ends. The CDR3 loop reads CASSLEGLLYEQYF. DNA of the CDR3: TGCGCCAGCAGCTTAGAGGGTCTCCTCTACGAGCAGTACTTC.

This clonotype was detected many times. A much larger clone differs by one base, so this may be a read error. The rearrangement joins TRBV2 to TRBJ1-1; D not certain. Germline CDR1 and CDR2: SNHLY and FYNNEI. The CDR3 totals 11 residues. The V and J ends lost 6 bases and 6 bases respectively, with 8 bases between them. CDR3 residues: CASSIGAEAFF. CDR3 nucleotides: TGTGCCAGCAGCATAGGCGCTGAAGCTTTCTTT. Based on the CDR3 plus reference TRBV2 and TRBJ1-1, the full variable domain is EPEVTQTPSHQVTQMGQEVILRCVPISNHLYFYWYRQILGQKVEFLVSFYNNEISEKSEIFDDQFSVERPDGSNFTLKIRSTKLEDSAMYFCASSIGAEAFFGQGTRLTVV.

This chain connects TRBV11-3 to TRBJ1-1; 8 bases are a match to TRBD1. CDR3 size: 13 residues. In germline, CDR1 is SGHNT, CDR2 YENEEA. Trimming removed 0 bases from V and 7 bases from J; junction bases left unmatched: 1. In DNA form, the CDR3 reads TGTGCCAGCAGCTTAGAGGGGACAGGTGAAGCTTTCTTT. Encoded protein: CASSLEGTGEAFF.

This sequence joins TRBV7-2 and TRBJ2-5; a weak D match, TRBD1 (6 bases). Germline CDR1 and CDR2: SGHTA and FQGNSA. V lost 6 bases and J 1 base, leaving 15 bases between the germline ends. The CDR3 has 15 amino acids. CDR3 sequence (DNA): TGTGCCAGCAGTCAGGGGCCAGGCCTCCAAGAGACCCAGTACTTC. This encodes CASSQGPGLQETQYF. The full variable domain, with the rest looked up from reference TRBV7-2 and TRBJ2-5, is GAGVSQSPSNKVTEKGKDVELRCDPISGHTALYWYRQSLGQGLEFLIYFQGNSAPDKSGLPSDRFSAERTGGSVSTLTIQRTQQEDSAVYLCASSQGPGLQETQYFGPGTRLLVL.

This clonotype was found many times. V usage is TRBV29-1 and J usage is TRBJ1-2; the D is unclear. The V end was cut by 3 bases, the J end by 4 bases, with 12 bases between. Germline CDR1 is SQVTM and CDR2 is ANQGSEA. This CDR3 is 13 amino acids long. The CDR3 DNA follows: TGCAGCGTTGAGAGGGAAGAGGGCTATGGCTACACCTTC. Translation gives CSVEREEGYGYTF.

This clonotype was recorded at least ten times. The V gene is TRBV7-3, the J gene TRBJ2-1, with 7 bases lining up with TRBD2. Germline CDR1 is SGHTA and CDR2 is FQGTGA. V shed 1 base, J shed 9 bases, and the junction held 12 bases outside the gene matches. The CDR3 is 16 residues long. CDR3 sequence reads: CASSLRLADPGGEQFF. The CDR3 bases are TGTGCCAGCAGCTTAAGGCTGGCAGATCCGGGGGGTGAGCAGTTCTTC.

This clonotype was counted ten times or more. The J gene is TRBJ2-7, the V gene TRBV7-2, with 8 positions matching TRBD2. Germline CDR1 reads SGHTA; CDR2 reads FQGNSA. Losses at the gene ends were 6 bases for V and 3 bases for J; bases not matched to a gene: 7. The CDR3 has 14 residues. CDR3 amino acids: CASRPSGGSYEQYF. The DNA for the CDR3 is TGTGCCAGCAGACCGTCGGGGGGGAGCTACGAGCAGTACTTC.

This clonotype was observed a few times. V and J are TRBV19 and TRBJ1-2; the D is unclear. V dropped 1 base and J dropped 7 bases, with 16 bases sitting between them. Germline CDR1 LNHDA, CDR2 SQIVND (reference sequence). The CDR3 length is 15 residues. CDR3 in DNA: TGTGCCAGTAGTATAGGGGTCGCGGACCCTTTTGGCTACACCTTC. This gives the protein CASSIGVADPFGYTF.

This clonotype was detected only a few times. V gene TRBV5-1 combines with J gene TRBJ2-5, with 13 bases matching TRBD2. Trimming removed 4 bases from V and 2 bases from J; junction bases left unmatched: 8. CDR3 size: 17 residues. Germline CDR1 reads SGHRS; CDR2 reads YFSETQ. CDR3 coding DNA: TGCGCCAGCAGCCGGACTAGCGGGAGTCCCCTTCAAGAGACCCAGTACTTC. This gives the protein CASSRTSGSPLQETQYF.

V and J are TRBV6-2 or TRBV6-3 and TRBJ2-1, with no clear D. This CDR3 has 15 residues. The germline CDR1 and CDR2 sequences are MNHEY and SVGEGT. The V end lost 2 bases, the J end lost 2 bases, and 10 bases lay between the germline ends. The CDR3 here is CASSYTSSPYNEQFF. CDR3 nucleotides: TGTGCCAGCAGTTACACAAGTTCGCCCTACAATGAGCAGTTCTTC.

This clonotype was picked up a small number of times. The rearrangement joins TRBV15 to TRBJ2-5; weak D call: TRBD2 (6 bases). The V and J ends lost 0 bases and 5 bases respectively, with 19 bases between them. The CDR3 spans 17 residues. The germline V gene encodes CDR1 LNHNV and CDR2 YYDKDF (reference sequence). DNA of the CDR3: TGTGCCACCAGCAGAGATGTCTGGACCGTCCGGGAGGAGACCCAGTACTTC. It is translated as CATSRDVWTVREETQYF. The full variable domain, its missing parts supplied by reference TRBV15 and TRBJ2-5, is DAMVIQNPRYQVTQFGKPVTLSCSQTLNHNVMYWYQQKSSQAPKLLFHYYDKDFNNEADTPDNFQSRRPNTSFCFLDIRSPGLGDTAMYLCATSRDVWTVREETQYFGPGTRLLVL.